This is a list of T cell receptor beta chains from one sample in a study of somatic mutations in cytotoxic T cells in rheumatoid arthritis. Here immunoSEQ multiplex PCR was the method, and the copy in TCRdb shows in-frame clones only, minus some. The sample carries about 10,000 clones, 60% to 85% recorded once. The specimen sequenced was CD8+ T cells sorted from blood. These receptors all come from a man between 45 and 60 years old in good health. The CDR3 runs from the conserved cysteine through the conserved F or W. The D gene is left open where the match is weak. A clone size is listed for some rows: how often the clone was seen (once, few, many), or a class if it is expanded.

clone_size j_call v_call d_call cdr3_aa cdr3_nt
. TRBJ2-7 TRBV6-5 TRBD1 CASSWTGGNYEQYF TGTGCCAGCAGCTGGACAGGGGGTAACTACGAGCAGTACTTC
. TRBJ2-7 TRBV4-1 TRBD1 CASSEVGTGPYEQYF TGCGCCAGCAGCGAAGTCGGGACAGGACCCTACGAGCAGTACTTC
. TRBJ1-2 TRBV19 . CASSMGGYGYTF TGTGCCAGTAGTATGGGAGGCTATGGCTACACCTTC
. TRBJ2-1 TRBV9 . CASSVRQGSYNEQFF TGTGCCAGCAGCGTACGGCAGGGGTCATACAATGAGCAGTTCTTC
once TRBJ2-2 TRBV13 TRBD1 CASSSWGQGASYRELFF TGTGCCAGCAGCTCATGGGGGCAGGGGGCGAGTTATCGGGAGCTGTTTTTT
. TRBJ1-2 TRBV19 TRBD1 CASSTGQGVDGYTF TGTGCCAGTAGCACAGGACAGGGGGTCGATGGCTACACCTTC
. TRBJ2-1 TRBV27 TRBD2 CAAGRREGIEQFF TGTGCCGCCGGGAGGCGGGAGGGTATTGAGCAGTTCTTC
. TRBJ1-5 TRBV9 . CASSVDASLKQPQHF TGTGCCAGCAGCGTAGACGCCTCACTAAAACAGCCCCAGCATTTT
. TRBJ2-2 TRBV9 TRBD2 CASSPSSGVNTGELFF TGTGCCAGCAGCCCCTCTAGCGGGGTAAACACCGGGGAGCTGTTTTTT
once TRBJ2-1 TRBV13 TRBD2 CASSFRSGGTNEQFF TGTGCCAGCAGCTTCAGGAGCGGGGGGACCAATGAGCAGTTCTTC
. TRBJ2-3 TRBV9 TRBD2 CASSDSGRGADTQYF TGTGCCAGCAGCGATAGCGGGAGAGGGGCAGATACGCAGTATTTT
. TRBJ2-7 TRBV9 . CASSVEPGVSGEQYF TGTGCCAGCAGCGTAGAGCCGGGAGTGTCCGGCGAGCAGTACTTC
once TRBJ1-3 TRBV5-1 TRBD1 CASSLAGGAAGNTIYF TGCGCCAGCAGCTTGGCAGGGGGCGCAGCTGGAAACACCATATATTTT
few TRBJ1-1 TRBV4-1 . CASSQEGSEAFF TGCGCCAGCAGCCAAGAGGGCAGTGAAGCTTTCTTT
. TRBJ1-4 TRBV15 . CATSRERVQGHNEKLFF TGTGCCACCAGCAGAGAAAGAGTACAGGGACACAATGAAAAACTGTTTTTT
. TRBJ2-1 TRBV27 . CASSFSRYNEQFF TGTGCCAGCAGCTTTAGCAGATACAATGAGCAGTTCTTC
. TRBJ2-3 TRBV5-6 . CASSLGLGSDTQYF TGTGCCAGCAGCTTGGGTCTGGGCTCCGATACGCAGTATTTT
. TRBJ2-7 TRBV28 TRBD2 CASRMTSGRSYEQYF TGTGCCAGCAGGATGACTAGCGGGAGATCCTACGAGCAGTACTTC
. TRBJ2-1 TRBV27 TRBD2 CASSRGLAGYNEQFF TGTGCCAGCAGCCGGGGGCTAGCGGGGTACAATGAGCAGTTCTTC
once TRBJ2-5 TRBV7-9 TRBD1 CASSSRQGALKETQYF TGTGCCAGCAGCTCACGACAGGGGGCCTTAAAAGAGACCCAGTACTTC